Below, 5 T cell receptor beta chains from the same sample are listed, as sequenced in a study of PD-1 blockade in classical Hodgkin lymphoma. Generated by immunoSEQ multiplex PCR, the TCRdb table keeps only in-frame clones and is missing some. The table shows some 22,000 clones, with just under 80% occurring only once. All the patients suffered relapse after autologous stem cell transplantation, and brentuximab vedotin exposure differed. The sample was peripheral blood mononuclear cells (PBMCs), taken before the second cycle of nivolumab. Receptors originate from a human donor with classical Hodgkin lymphoma.

The chain combines TRBV5-4 with TRBJ2-4; D is perhaps TRBD1 (6 bases). V was pared by 1 base and J by 0 bases, with 8 bases between. CDR1 is SGHNT and CDR2 is YYREEE in the germline V gene (reference sequence). The CDR3 has 15 amino acids. The CDR3: CASSLRQVAKNIQYF. CDR3 nucleotides: TGTGCCAGCAGCTTGAGACAGGTAGCCAAAAACATTCAGTACTTC.

V is TRBV27 and J is TRBJ2-7; the match to TRBD2 covers 7 bases. This CDR3 spans 15 amino acids. Germline-derived CDR1 and CDR2 are MNHEY and SMNVEV (reference sequence). Germline trimming cut 3 bases from V and 6 bases from J; bases unmatched to any gene: 11. CDR3 nucleotides: TGTGCCAGCAGTTTGATGGGCGGGAGCAAGTCCGAGCAGTACTTC. This gives the protein CASSLMGGSKSEQYF.

V usage is TRBV9 and J usage is TRBJ2-1; D is unresolved. Germline V gives CDR1 SGDLS, CDR2 YYNGEE. This CDR3 has 14 amino acids. V dropped 0 bases and J dropped 4 bases, with 8 bases sitting between them. DNA for the CDR3: TGTGCCAGCAGCGTAGGGTCGCGGTACAATGAGCAGTTCTTC. The encoded protein is CASSVGSRYNEQFF.

This sequence joins TRBV28 and TRBJ1-5; 7 nucleotides match TRBD1. The V and J ends lost 6 bases and 2 bases, in that order; junction bases with no gene match: 10. Per the germline V gene, CDR1 is MDHEN and CDR2 is SYDVKM. The CDR3 spans 16 residues. CDR3 sequence (DNA): TGTGCCAGCAGCTACATAACAGGGGTAGGCAATCAGCCCCAGCATTTT. It yields the protein CASSYITGVGNQPQHF.

V gene TRBV5-3 combines with J gene TRBJ1-1; a weak D match, TRBD1 (5 bases). TRBV5-3 is an open reading frame, and its role is uncertain. The V gene lost 8 bases and the J gene lost 1 base, with 12 bases spanning the gap. The CDR3 covers 13 residues. The CDR3 DNA follows: TGTGCCAGCAGCCCCAGGGCGAACACTGAAGCTTTCTTT. This sequence encodes CASSPRANTEAFF.